These T cell receptor beta chains were read from a single sample in a study of shared clonotypes between healthy human individuals. Method: immunoSEQ multiplex PCR; TCRdb's copy keeps in-frame clones and lacks some. Of 600,000 to 750,000 clones detected, roughly 78% appear once; the ten largest clones hold 1.8%. The material sequenced was memory CD4+ T cells sorted from blood. These receptors originate from a woman under 40 in good health. Each CDR3 is given with its conserved first and last residue. D genes are given only for firm matches. Clone size appears in some rows only: once, few, many, or a class for an expanded clone.

size	V	D	J	CDR3	DNA
.	TRBV28	TRBD2	TRBJ2-2	CASSSSGSRTGELFF	TGTGCCAGCAGTTCTAGCGGGAGTCGTACCGGGGAGCTGTTTTTT
.	TRBV19	.	TRBJ2-1	CASSIRDAYNEQFF	TGTGCCAGTAGTATAAGGGATGCCTACAATGAGCAGTTCTTC
.	TRBV18	.	TRBJ2-5	CASSPPASGAPQYF	TGTGCCAGCTCACCACCGGCCAGTGGGGCGCCCCAGTACTTC
.	TRBV6-1	TRBD2	TRBJ2-7	CASTSAGGPYEQYF	TGTGCCAGCACCTCAGCGGGAGGGCCCTACGAGCAGTACTTC
few	TRBV28	TRBD1	TRBJ1-1	CASSFDRGTEAFF	TGTGCCAGCAGTTTCGACAGGGGAACTGAAGCTTTCTTT
.	TRBV28	.	TRBJ2-7	CASSKTGYEQYF	TGTGCCAGCAGCAAAACAGGCTACGAGCAGTACTTC
few	TRBV4-1	.	TRBJ2-3	CASSLSYTDTQYF	TGCGCCAGCAGCCTTTCTTACACAGATACGCAGTATTTT
.	TRBV7-9	.	TRBJ2-1	CASSSDFDNEQFF	TGTGCCAGCAGCTCGGACTTTGACAATGAGCAGTTCTTC
.	TRBV28	.	TRBJ1-4	CASRPGTTNEKLFF	TGTGCCAGCCGACCCGGGACAACTAATGAAAAACTGTTTTTT
.	TRBV27	.	TRBJ2-5	CASSSSGRETQYF	TGTGCCAGCAGTTCATCAGGGAGGGAGACCCAGTACTTC
once	TRBV19	TRBD2	TRBJ2-7	CASSTSGTYEQYF	TGTGCCAGTAGTACTAGCGGGACCTACGAGCAGTACTTC
.	TRBV9	TRBD2	TRBJ2-7	CASSVLASGGFYEQYF	TGTGCCAGCAGCGTATTGGCTAGCGGGGGATTTTACGAGCAGTACTTC
.	TRBV4-2	.	TRBJ1-5	CASSQKPDSPFSNQPQHF	TGTGCCAGCAGCCAGAAACCTGACAGTCCCTTTAGCAATCAGCCCCAGCATTTT
.	TRBV11-2	.	TRBJ1-2	CASSSFFGGYTF	TGTGCCAGCAGCTCCTTCTTCGGGGGCTACACCTTC
once	TRBV5-1	.	TRBJ2-3	CASSLLAGPDTQYF	TGCGCCAGCAGCTTGCTCGCAGGGCCAGATACGCAGTATTTT
once	TRBV10-3	.	TRBJ2-3	CAIKAYRTTDTQYF	TGTGCCATAAAGGCTTACCGGACCACAGATACGCAGTATTTT
.	TRBV7-2	.	TRBJ2-7	CASSQGGSLYEQYF	TGTGCCAGCAGCCAAGGGGGGAGTCTATACGAGCAGTACTTC
.	TRBV13	.	TRBJ2-7	CASSLSQGEIHEQYF	TGTGCCAGCAGCTTATCGCAGGGCGAGATCCACGAGCAGTACTTC
.	TRBV28	.	TRBJ1-5	CASRSHGGHQPQHF	TGTGCCAGCAGGTCCCACGGAGGGCATCAGCCCCAGCATTTT
once	TRBV11-3	.	TRBJ2-5	CASSLVGNQETQYF	TGTGCCAGCAGCTTAGTTGGAAACCAAGAGACCCAGTACTTC
.	TRBV19	.	TRBJ1-5	CASSFGERNQPQHF	TGTGCCAGTAGTTTCGGGGAGCGTAATCAGCCCCAGCATTTT
.	TRBV2	.	TRBJ2-1	CASGGRGNEQFF	TGTGCCAGTGGGGGGCGAGGCAATGAGCAGTTCTTC
once	TRBV10-2	TRBD2	TRBJ2-7	CASSLTSGNEQYF	TGCGCCAGCAGTCTAACTAGCGGCAACGAGCAGTACTTC
.	TRBV30	TRBD1	TRBJ1-2	CAWSGPRTGIIRSGYTF	TGTGCCTGGAGCGGACCCCGGACAGGGATAATCCGTTCTGGCTACACCTTC
.	TRBV25-1	.	TRBJ2-1	CASSGESSQRDEQFF	TGTGCCAGCAGTGGCGAATCGTCCCAGAGGGATGAGCAGTTCTTC
.	TRBV4-1	TRBD1	TRBJ1-2	CASSQVIPGGRGYGYTF	TGCGCCAGCAGCCAAGTTATCCCAGGGGGCCGAGGCTATGGCTACACCTTC
.	TRBV7-9	TRBD2	TRBJ2-1	CASSELAGGKFF	TGTGCCAGCAGCGAACTAGCGGGAGGGAAGTTCTTC
few	TRBV25-1	TRBD1	TRBJ1-2	CASSELSGTGGYGYTF	TGTGCCAGCAGTGAATTATCGGGGACAGGGGGCTATGGCTACACCTTC
.	TRBV5-1	TRBD2	TRBJ2-2	CASSPGTSGLNTGELFF	TGCGCCAGCAGCCCCGGGACTAGCGGATTGAACACCGGGGAGCTGTTTTTT
.	TRBV19	.	TRBJ2-6	CASLEGSGANVLTF	TGTGCCAGTTTAGAGGGCTCTGGGGCCAACGTCCTGACTTTC
few	TRBV5-1	.	TRBJ1-1	CASSLWSEQNTEAFF	TGCGCCAGCAGCTTGTGGTCGGAGCAGAACACTGAAGCTTTCTTT
.	TRBV10-3	.	TRBJ1-3	CAISESSGSLGNTIYF	TGTGCCATCAGTGAGTCTTCTGGATCTCTTGGAAACACCATATATTTT
few	TRBV6-1	.	TRBJ1-5	CASSAPGGNLYSNQPQHF	TGTGCCAGCAGTGCCCCCGGGGGGAACCTTTATAGCAATCAGCCCCAGCATTTT
few	TRBV2	.	TRBJ1-1	CASPPGSSLNTEAFF	TGTGCCAGCCCTCCCGGGTCATCATTGAACACTGAAGCTTTCTTT
.	TRBV5-1	TRBD2	TRBJ2-1	CASSHGGSSYNEQFF	TGCGCCAGCAGCCACGGGGGGAGCTCCTACAATGAGCAGTTCTTC
once	TRBV11-2	.	TRBJ1-1	CASSLAGHTEAFF	TGTGCCAGCAGCTTAGCGGGGCACACTGAAGCTTTCTTT
.	TRBV11-3	TRBD1	TRBJ1-1	CASSLNRGETEAFF	TGTGCCAGCAGCTTAAACAGGGGTGAAACTGAAGCTTTCTTT
.	TRBV2	.	TRBJ2-3	CASSEEASSTDTQYF	TGTGCCAGCAGTGAAGAAGCGTCTAGCACAGATACGCAGTATTTT
few	TRBV5-1	.	TRBJ1-1	CASKLNWGATEAFF	TGCGCCAGCAAGCTTAATTGGGGGGCAACTGAAGCTTTCTTT
few	TRBV19	.	TRBJ2-7	CASSKGFAYEQYF	TGTGCCAGTAGTAAAGGGTTTGCCTACGAGCAGTACTTC
.	TRBV27	.	TRBJ2-1	CASSSSGAGSYNEQFF	TGTGCCAGCAGTTCCTCCGGAGCGGGCTCCTACAATGAGCAGTTCTTC
.	TRBV28	TRBD1	TRBJ2-7	CASLSTGTEQYF	TGTGCCAGCCTCTCGACAGGGACCGAGCAGTACTTC
.	TRBV19	TRBD1	TRBJ1-5	CASSAQGGNQPQHF	TGTGCCAGTAGTGCGCAGGGGGGCAATCAGCCCCAGCATTTT
.	TRBV14	.	TRBJ2-5	CASSQDYETQYF	TGTGCCAGCAGCCAAGATTACGAGACCCAGTACTTC
.	TRBV9	TRBD2	TRBJ2-1	CASSGTSGSYNEQFF	TGTGCCAGCAGCGGGACTAGCGGTTCCTACAATGAGCAGTTCTTC
.	TRBV19	TRBD1	TRBJ2-3	CASSRGAGTAGVFGTDTQYF	TGTGCCAGTAGCCGAGGGGCCGGGACAGCAGGGGTATTCGGCACAGATACGCAGTATTTT
.	TRBV5-1	.	TRBJ2-3	CASSLDSSTRGRDTQYF	TGCGCCAGCAGCTTGGACTCTTCCACCAGGGGACGAGATACGCAGTATTTT
.	TRBV6-5	TRBD2	TRBJ2-5	CASSLLAGVQETQYF	TGTGCCAGCAGCCTACTAGCGGGAGTTCAAGAGACCCAGTACTTC
.	TRBV5-1	.	TRBJ2-3	CASSLDRVTQYF	TGCGCCAGCAGCTTGGACAGGGTAACGCAGTATTTT
.	TRBV11-2	.	TRBJ2-2	CASSLNAHWNTGELFF	TGTGCCAGCAGCTTAAATGCACATTGGAACACCGGGGAGCTGTTTTTT
.	TRBV30	TRBD2	TRBJ2-5	CAWGLAGAGGETQYF	TGTGCCTGGGGACTAGCGGGGGCGGGGGGAGAGACCCAGTACTTC